Here is one TCR beta chain with its context. Antigen unknown. V trimming: 4 bases; J trimming: 1 base; junction bases outside the gene matches: 4. CDR1 is MNHEY, CDR2 SMNVEV, per germline (reference sequence). The CDR3 spans 15 residues. Collection occurred without any documented infections or immune events in donors. The repertoire was sequenced with immunoSEQ multiplex PCR; TCRdb's copy has only in-frame clones and lacks some. The repertoire holds tens of thousands of clones, around 90% seen once, with approximately 5% in the top ten. The data originate from a study of identifying expanded T cells in peripheral blood. Notes on the study in general: Differentially abundant clones: around 1.2 between replicates, about 16 at approximately two weeks, less than 25 at four. Clone count variance between roughly 2-week samples rose with total template count.

The TCR sequence derives from a person aged 18 to 75 in good health. The chain combines TRBV27 with TRBJ2-1, with 7 bases aligning to TRBD2. Sequencing was performed on blood. CDR3 sequence: CASSYGTTSYNEQFF. DNA for the CDR3: TGTGCCAGCAGTTACGGGACTACTTCCTACAATGAGCAGTTCTTC.